A selection of T cell receptor beta chains follows, all from one sample in a study of blood T cell repertoires in COVID-19. The repertoire was sequenced with immunoSEQ multiplex PCR; TCRdb's copy has only in-frame clones and lacks some. This sample carries approximately 90,000 clones, 80% of them seen once, and the ten largest clones take 15% to 20%. Material: peripheral blood. The receptors here all came from an elderly woman with acute or convalescent COVID-19. Each CDR3 is given with its conserved first and last residue. Each record gives: clone size, J gene, D gene, V gene, CDR3 DNA, CDR3 protein. The D gene is left open where the match is weak. Clone size is given for some rows only: seen once, a few or many times, or a class if the clone is expanded.

>-|TRBJ2-4|TRBD2|TRBV3-1/TRBV3-2
TGTGCCAGCAGCCCCAGACCGGGACTAGCGGCAGCCAAAAACATTCAGTACTTC
CASSPRPGLAAAKNIQYF
>few|TRBJ2-7|-|TRBV7-9
TGTGCCAGTCAGCTTACAGGGACAAGCTCCTACGAGCAGTACTTC
CASQLTGTSSYEQYF
>-|TRBJ2-7|TRBD1|TRBV19
TGTGCCAGTAGTATACGAACAGGGGGCCCCTACGAGCAGTACTTC
CASSIRTGGPYEQYF
>-|TRBJ2-5|TRBD2|TRBV7-8
TGTGCCAGCGGCCCTAGACCGGGGGGGACCCAAGAGACCCAGTACTTC
CASGPRPGGTQETQYF
>once|TRBJ2-3|TRBD2|TRBV27
TGTGCCAGCAGTTCTTTAGCGGGTGCTTTTACCGATACGCAGTATTTT
CASSSLAGAFTDTQYF
>-|TRBJ1-3|-|TRBV19
TGTGCCAGTAGTACACCCCGAGGACAACACAACACCATATATTTT
CASSTPRGQHNTIYF
>few|TRBJ1-4|-|TRBV9
TGTGCCAGCAGCGTAGGGGCAAGGAAAAAACTGTTTTTT
CASSVGARKKLFF
>-|TRBJ2-7|TRBD2|TRBV27
TGTGCCAGCAGTTCAGGACTAGCGGGGACCAGCTACGAGCAGTACTTC
CASSSGLAGTSYEQYF
>-|TRBJ2-5|TRBD2|TRBV7-2
TGTGCCAGCAGCTTTCAGCGGGGGCAAGAGACCCAGTACTTC
CASSFQRGQETQYF
>-|TRBJ2-7|TRBD1|TRBV5-1
TGCGCCAGCAGCCAAAGACAGGGGCGGACCTACGAGCAGTACTTC
CASSQRQGRTYEQYF
>few|TRBJ2-3|-|TRBV5-1
TGCGCCAGCAGCTTGGATTCTAGCACAGATACGCAGTATTTT
CASSLDSSTDTQYF
>few|TRBJ2-7|TRBD1|TRBV18
TGTGCCAGCTCACCTGGGACAGGGAGGGACGAGCAGTACTTC
CASSPGTGRDEQYF
>-|TRBJ2-2|TRBD1|TRBV19
TGTGCCAGCCGGGACAGGGGGCGACCGTCAGCCATCGGGGAGCTGTTTTTT
CASRDRGRPSAIGELFF
>-|TRBJ2-3|TRBD2|TRBV5-4
TGTGCCACGGGAGGTAGTACGCAGTATTTT
CATGGSTQYF
>-|TRBJ2-5|TRBD2|TRBV7-3
TGTGCCAGCAGCTTAGGGGCGGGGGGAGCCCGGGAGACCCAGTACTTC
CASSLGAGGARETQYF
>once|TRBJ2-3|TRBD2|TRBV15
TGTGCCACCAAACTAGCGGGGGGTTTCACAGATACGCAGTATTTT
CATKLAGGFTDTQYF
>-|TRBJ2-2|-|TRBV5-1
TGCGCCAGCTCAATGAGGCCGAACACCGGGGAGCTGTTTTTT
CASSMRPNTGELFF
>-|TRBJ2-5|-|TRBV6-1
TGTGCCAGCAGTGAAATTAGCGGAGCCCTCCAAGAGACCCAGTACTTC
CASSEISGALQETQYF
>-|TRBJ2-2|-|TRBV19
TGTGCCAGTAGTATAGCGACAGTCGGGGAGCTGTTTTTT
CASSIATVGELFF
>-|TRBJ1-5|TRBD1|TRBV18
TGTGCCAGCTCACCAGGACAGGTAATCAATCAGCCCCAGCATTTT
CASSPGQVINQPQHF
>-|TRBJ2-7|-|TRBV27
TGTGCCAGCAGTTTCGGGGTTCCTTCTTACGAGCAGTACTTC
CASSFGVPSYEQYF
>few|TRBJ2-2|TRBD2|TRBV5-1
TGCGCCAGCAGCTTTCAAGCTAGCGGGGGTCCCGGGGAGCTGTTTTTT
CASSFQASGGPGELFF
>once|TRBJ1-2|-|TRBV5-1
TGCGCCAGCAGCTTGGCCTTACAGAGCTATGGCTACACCTTC
CASSLALQSYGYTF
>few|TRBJ1-1|TRBD1|TRBV7-8
TGTGCCAGCGTCCGGACAGGCCGCTTGAACACTGAAGCTTTCTTT
CASVRTGRLNTEAFF
>once|TRBJ2-2|-|TRBV5-1
TGCGCCAGCAGCTTCGAGACAAACACCGGGGAGCTGTTTTTT
CASSFETNTGELFF
>-|TRBJ2-7|-|TRBV27
TGTGCCAGCAGTTTACGTGCGGGGATCCCCACCTACGAGCAGTACTTC
CASSLRAGIPTYEQYF
>-|TRBJ2-1|-|TRBV9
TGTGCCAGCAGCGTAGGTGCTAGCGTATACAATGAGCAGTTCTTC
CASSVGASVYNEQFF
>-|TRBJ1-4|-|TRBV30
TGTGCCTGGACCCGGGACAATGGGAAACTGTTTTTT
CAWTRDNGKLFF
>-|TRBJ2-7|TRBD1|TRBV14
TGTGCCAGCAGCCAACACAGGGGTCCCTACGAGCAGTACTTC
CASSQHRGPYEQYF
>-|TRBJ2-5|-|TRBV7-7
TGTGCCAGCAGCGCTGAGGGAGTGGCCGGAGAGACCCAGTACTTC
CASSAEGVAGETQYF
>-|TRBJ2-2|-|TRBV7-3
TGTGCCAGCAGCTTAGACTACAACCCCACCGGGGAGCTGTTTTTT
CASSLDYNPTGELFF
>few|TRBJ1-2|-|TRBV4-1
TGCGCCAGCAGCCAAGATCTCAGTCCCTATGGCTACACCTTC
CASSQDLSPYGYTF
>-|TRBJ1-2|TRBD1|TRBV5-1
TGCGCCAGCAGCTTGGGACAGGGGAGCTATGGCTACACCTTC
CASSLGQGSYGYTF
>-|TRBJ2-3|-|TRBV5-1
TGCGCCAGCAGCTTAGAACAGGAATCAGATACGCAGTATTTT
CASSLEQESDTQYF
>-|TRBJ1-5|-|TRBV27
TGTGCCAGCAGTCCTCAGATCCTCAATCAGCCCCAGCATTTT
CASSPQILNQPQHF
>once|TRBJ2-7|TRBD2|TRBV18
TGTGCCAGCTCCCCACCGGGGAGGGGCGAGCAGTACTTC
CASSPPGRGEQYF
>-|TRBJ2-7|-|TRBV7-8
TGTGCCAGCAGCTTAACAGGATATGCCTCCTACGAGCAGTACTTC
CASSLTGYASYEQYF
>-|TRBJ2-2|TRBD2|TRBV2
TGTGCCAGCAGCAAGCGGGAGTTATCCGGGGAGCTGTTTTTT
CASSKRELSGELFF
>many|TRBJ2-7|-|TRBV5-1
TGCGCCAGCAGCCTCAACACCTACGAGCAGTACTTC
CASSLNTYEQYF
>-|TRBJ1-2|TRBD1|TRBV30
TGTGCCTGGAGTCGGACAGGGGGCTATGGCTACACCTTC
CAWSRTGGYGYTF
>-|TRBJ2-1|TRBD2|TRBV24-1
TGTGCCACCAGTGACCCAGTACTAGCGGGGGGGAGTGAGCAGTTCTTC
CATSDPVLAGGSEQFF
>-|TRBJ2-7|-|TRBV29-1
TGCAGCGTTGAATTGGGCAGAACCTACGAGCAGTACTTC
CSVELGRTYEQYF
>few|TRBJ1-5|-|TRBV10-3
TGTGCCATCAGTGAGTCCAGGGGCAATCAGCCCCAGCATTTT
CAISESRGNQPQHF
>-|TRBJ2-5|-|TRBV9
TGTGCCAGCAGACAGCCGGGAGTACAAGAGACCCAGTACTTC
CASRQPGVQETQYF
>few|TRBJ1-4|TRBD1|TRBV11-3
TGTGCCAGCAGCTTACCCGACAGGGCCCATAATGAAAAACTGTTTTTT
CASSLPDRAHNEKLFF
>-|TRBJ2-2|-|TRBV12-2
TGTGCAAGTCGCCCCAATAGAGGAGTAGCGGCCAACACCGGGGAGCTGTTTTTT
CASRPNRGVAANTGELFF
>-|TRBJ2-5|TRBD1|TRBV5-1
TGCGCCAGCAGCTCGAGGACAGGGATCGAGACCCAGTACTTC
CASSSRTGIETQYF
>-|TRBJ1-5|-|TRBV25-1
TGTGCCAGCAGTGAATCAGGGTCGGGCAATCAGCCCCAGCATTTT
CASSESGSGNQPQHF
>-|TRBJ2-5|TRBD2|TRBV7-2
TGTGCCAGCAGCTACCCAGCGGGGGGGCGGGAGACCCAGTACTTC
CASSYPAGGRETQYF